These T cell receptor beta chains were read from a single sample in a study of technical replicates of blood from a few donors. Clones were read by immunoSEQ multiplex PCR, and TCRdb kept only the in-frame ones, dropping some. The sample lists 65,000 to 95,000 clones, nearly 98% occurring once. Sequenced material: T cells isolated from PBMCs. All receptors derive from a human donor in good health. Both conserved end residues are part of each CDR3. A D gene is named only where the DNA matches it firmly. Part of the rows lack a size; the others show once, few, many or a class for expanded clones.

CDR3 DNA,CDR3 protein,clone size,V gene,J gene,CDR3 length,D gene
TGTGCCAGCAGTTTGGCTGCAGGCAACTCCTACGAGCAGTACTTC,CASSLAAGNSYEQYF,.,TRBV28,TRBJ2-7,15,.
TGTGCCAGCAGTGCATCTCTAAGCTCTGGGGCCAACGTCCTGACTTTC,CASSASLSSGANVLTF,.,TRBV6-1,TRBJ2-6,16,.
TGTGCCAGCCGTTCATCAGCCTACGAGCAGTACTTC,CASRSSAYEQYF,.,TRBV6-5,TRBJ2-7,12,.
TGTGCCACCGCGGGACAGGGGATCTACGAGCAGTACTTC,CATAGQGIYEQYF,.,TRBV6-5,TRBJ2-7,13,TRBD1
TGTGCCAGCAGCTTTAGCGGGAGCACAGATACGCAGTATTTT,CASSFSGSTDTQYF,.,TRBV5-4,TRBJ2-3,14,TRBD2
TGCGCCAGCAGCCAAGATGAAAGGACTATCAACATGGATACGCAGTATTTT,CASSQDERTINMDTQYF,.,TRBV4-1,TRBJ2-3,17,.
TGTGCCAGCTCACCGAGTCCTACGCTCCCCTATGGCTACACCTTC,CASSPSPTLPYGYTF,.,TRBV18,TRBJ1-2,15,.
TGTGCCAGCTCACCGGGCGGGCGGGACATTCAGTACTTC,CASSPGGRDIQYF,.,TRBV18,TRBJ2-4,13,.
TGTGCCAGCAGTCCTTACCGACTTACTAATGAAAAACTGTTTTTT,CASSPYRLTNEKLFF,once,TRBV28,TRBJ1-4,15,.
TGTGCCAGCTCGCCGGGACAGGGACTTTCCCAAGAGACCCAGTACTTC,CASSPGQGLSQETQYF,.,TRBV18,TRBJ2-5,16,TRBD1
TGCGCCAGCACGCGGACTAGCGGGGACCCCAATGAGCAGTTCTTC,CASTRTSGDPNEQFF,.,TRBV10-2,TRBJ2-1,15,TRBD2